This TCR beta chain was sequenced for a study of blood T cell repertoires in COVID-19. Seattle researchers signed up patients amid active infection and tracked them longitudinally. How the authors handled the data: Amplification of reference gene primers provided the estimated nucleated cell counts. Clones were sequenced by immunoSEQ multiplex PCR, and TCRdb holds only the in-frame ones, with some missing. V, J and clone size derive from that table, while D and trimming were established from the DNA sequence. The sample carries 120,000 to 150,000 clones, 70% to 90% recorded once. V was cut by 1 base and J by 0 bases, with 13 bases left in between. The CDR3 is 17 residues long. Germline V gene sequence: CDR1 LNHNV, CDR2 YYDKDF (reference sequence).

J is TRBJ1-3 and V is TRBV15; tentatively, D is TRBD1 (6 bases). What was sequenced was peripheral blood. This receptor was obtained from a woman aged 60 to 75 with COVID-19, enrolled during active disease. The CDR3 DNA is TGTGCCACCAGCAGAGGGACAGCGAGAAGCTCTGGAAACACCATATATTTT. Amino acid sequence: CATSRGTARSSGNTIYF.